These 8 T cell receptor beta chains originate from one sample sequenced in a study of blood T cell repertoires in COVID-19. Profiling relied on immunoSEQ multiplex PCR, and the TCRdb table lists in-frame clones only, not all of them. The profile shows 150,000 to 200,000 clones, approximately 86% of them singletons. Sample: PBMCs or T cells enriched from blood (not recorded which). The receptors stem from a woman in her 30s who had recovered from COVID-19.

The chain is built from TRBV14 and TRBJ2-1; 10 bases match TRBD2. V shed 0 bases and J 3 bases; nucleotides not matched to a gene: 11. The germline gives CDR1 SGHDN, CDR2 FVKESK. CDR3 length equals 19 residues. CDR3 in DNA: TGTGCCAGCAGCCAAGATAAAAGGGGAGCGGGAGGGGACTACAATGAGCAGTTCTTC. Translation gives CASSQDKRGAGGDYNEQFF.

This clone occurred a few times. The rearrangement uses TRBV27 and TRBJ1-1; TRBD1 matches 9 bases. Germline V gene sequence: CDR1 MNHEY, CDR2 SMNVEV (reference sequence). The CDR3 has 13 amino acids. The V and J ends lost 6 bases and 10 bases, in that order; junction bases with no gene match: 9. In DNA, the CDR3 is TGTGCCAGCAGCTTTAGGACAGGGGAGCGAGCTTTCTTT. It is translated as CASSFRTGERAFF.

The chain employs TRBV29-1 and TRBJ2-1; D possibly corresponds to TRBD2 (6 bases). Trimming removed 0 bases at V and 8 bases at J, with 17 bases between. Germline loops: CDR1 SQVTM, CDR2 ANQGSEA. CDR3 length equals 15 residues. CDR3 nucleotide sequence: TGCAGCGTTGAAGAACAACCAGTAGGGGAGGATGAGCAGTTCTTC. As protein: CSVEEQPVGEDEQFF.

J is TRBJ2-2 and V is TRBV11-3; TRBD2 aligns across 9 bases. Germline assignment: CDR1 SGHNT and CDR2 YENEEA. V lost 10 bases, J lost 5 bases, and 11 bases stayed unmatched. CDR3 length: 15 amino acids. CDR3 nucleotides: TGTGCCACGCGGGAGGGGGCCCGGGGTACCGGGGAGCTGTTTTTT. This encodes CATREGARGTGELFF.

V usage is TRBV19 and J usage is TRBJ1-5; weak D call: TRBD1 (5 bases). The CDR3 loop spans 14 amino acids. V was cut by 7 bases and J by 9 bases, with 19 bases left in between. CDR1 is LNHDA, CDR2 SQIVND, per germline (reference sequence). The CDR3 reads CASKEGMGTPPQHF. CDR3 nucleotides: TGTGCCAGTAAGGAGGGGATGGGGACTCCGCCCCAGCATTTT.

The rearrangement uses TRBV7-2 and TRBJ2-2; 10 bases are a match to TRBD2. Trimming cost V 2 bases and J 6 bases; bases outside gene matches: 9. CDR3 length: 17 residues. The germline gives CDR1 SGHTA, CDR2 FQGNSA. CDR3 sequence: CASSLKLAGPGAGELFF. DNA for the CDR3: TGTGCCAGCAGCTTAAAACTAGCGGGGCCGGGGGCCGGGGAGCTGTTTTTT.

The V gene is TRBV7-8, the J gene TRBJ1-5; D remains ambiguous. Germline V gives CDR1 SGHVS, CDR2 FQNEAQ. This CDR3 is 13 amino acids long. Trimming took off 3 bases at V and 4 bases at J, with 7 bases between the two ends. DNA for the CDR3: TGTGCCAGCAGCTTCCAGGATAATCAGCCCCAGCATTTT. Protein: CASSFQDNQPQHF.

CDR3 protein: CASSAGMQTQYF. In DNA form, the CDR3 reads TGTGCCAGCAGTGCAGGAATGCAGACCCAGTACTTC. V and J are TRBV2 and TRBJ2-5; D gene ambiguous. V lost 4 bases and J 6 bases, leaving 9 bases between the germline ends. The CDR3 has 12 amino acids. In germline, CDR1 is SNHLY, CDR2 FYNNEI.